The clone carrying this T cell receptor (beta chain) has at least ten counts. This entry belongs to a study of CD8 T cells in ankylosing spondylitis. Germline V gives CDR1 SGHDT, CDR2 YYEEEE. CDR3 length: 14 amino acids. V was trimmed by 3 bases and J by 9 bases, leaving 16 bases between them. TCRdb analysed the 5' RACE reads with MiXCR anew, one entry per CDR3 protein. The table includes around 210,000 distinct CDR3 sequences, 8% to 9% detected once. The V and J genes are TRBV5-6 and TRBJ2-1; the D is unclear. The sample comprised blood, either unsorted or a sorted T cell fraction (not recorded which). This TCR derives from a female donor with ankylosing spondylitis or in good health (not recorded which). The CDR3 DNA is TGTGCCAGCAGCTCTGGCCTTTCCCCAGGTGAGCAGTTCTTC. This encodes CASSSGLSPGEQFF.